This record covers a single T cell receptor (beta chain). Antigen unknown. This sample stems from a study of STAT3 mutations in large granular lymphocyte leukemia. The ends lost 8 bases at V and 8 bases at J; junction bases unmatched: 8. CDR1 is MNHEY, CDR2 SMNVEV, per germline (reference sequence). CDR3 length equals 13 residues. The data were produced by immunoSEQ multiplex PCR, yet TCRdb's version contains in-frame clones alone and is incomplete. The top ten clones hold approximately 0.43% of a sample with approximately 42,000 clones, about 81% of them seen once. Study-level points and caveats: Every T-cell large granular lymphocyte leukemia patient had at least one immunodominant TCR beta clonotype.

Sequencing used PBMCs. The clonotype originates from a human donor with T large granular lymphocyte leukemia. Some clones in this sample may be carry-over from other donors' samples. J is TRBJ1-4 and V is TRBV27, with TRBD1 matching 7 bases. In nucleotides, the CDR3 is TGTGCCAGCTCAAGTCGGACAGGCGAAAAACTGTTTTTT. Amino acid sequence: CASSSRTGEKLFF.